This TCR beta chain came from a study of T cell changes during pregnancy in multiple sclerosis (dated by TCRdb to the late 2010s). General notes on the study: The study looked at changes in the T cell repertoire across pregnancy in women with multiple sclerosis.

The germline V gene provides CDR1 SGHTA and CDR2 FQGNSA. The germline V and J ends show losses of 1 base and 6 bases respectively, and no gene match explains 9 bases of the junction. Measured from the cysteine to the phenylalanine, the CDR3 is 16 residues long. Solely the CDR3 DNA is kept, with 48 bases framed from the first base. Library prep was done by the immunoSEQ multiplex PCR assay. The table comes from immuneACCESS by way of TCRdb, which keeps in-frame sequences with V and J called. Part of the clones is missing from these tables; in studies checked, under half for an unresolved V gene and the rest for unknown reasons. This sample comprises 40,000 to 60,000 clones, 85% to 95% of them detected only once. The top ten constitute just over 0.65% of the sample. Remarks on this clone: It lacks a known antigen. Base qualities are not provided; no much larger clone lies one nucleotide away.

Here the sequenced sample was CD4+ T cells from peripheral blood mononuclear cells, taken in the third trimester of pregnancy. Rearrangement joined TRBV7-2 to TRBJ2-7; TRBD1 lines up with 10 middle nucleotides. This sequence was found in a female donor with multiple sclerosis, enrolled in a pregnancy study. The nucleotide sequence is given as TGTGCCAGCAGCTTAGTTAGGTCGGGACAGGGGTTCGAGCAGTACTTC. Its product reads: CASSLVRSGQGFEQYF.